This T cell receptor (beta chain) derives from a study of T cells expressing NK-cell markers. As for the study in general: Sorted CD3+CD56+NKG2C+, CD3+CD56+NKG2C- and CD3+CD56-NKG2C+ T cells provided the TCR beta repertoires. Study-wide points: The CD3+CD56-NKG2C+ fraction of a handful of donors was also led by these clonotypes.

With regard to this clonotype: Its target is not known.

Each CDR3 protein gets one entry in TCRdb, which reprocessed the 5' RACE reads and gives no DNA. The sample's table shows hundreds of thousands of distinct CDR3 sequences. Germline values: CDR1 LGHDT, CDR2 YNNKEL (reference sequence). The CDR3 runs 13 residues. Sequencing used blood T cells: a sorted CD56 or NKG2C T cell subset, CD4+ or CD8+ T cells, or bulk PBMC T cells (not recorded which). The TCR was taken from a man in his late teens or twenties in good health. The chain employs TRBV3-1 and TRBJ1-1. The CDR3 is CASSQDENTEAFF.